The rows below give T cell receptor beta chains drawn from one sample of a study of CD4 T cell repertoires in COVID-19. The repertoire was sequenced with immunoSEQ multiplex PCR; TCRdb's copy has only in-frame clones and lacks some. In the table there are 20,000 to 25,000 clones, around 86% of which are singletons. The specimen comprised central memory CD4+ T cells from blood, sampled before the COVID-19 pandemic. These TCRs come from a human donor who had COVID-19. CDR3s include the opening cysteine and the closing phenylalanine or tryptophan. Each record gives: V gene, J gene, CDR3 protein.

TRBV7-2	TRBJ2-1	CASSRDGLAGNEQFF
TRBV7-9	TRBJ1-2	CASSTGGDGVGPYGYTF
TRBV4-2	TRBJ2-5	CASSQVADRAQETQYF
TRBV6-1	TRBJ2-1	CASSNGQGPYNEQFF
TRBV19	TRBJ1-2	CASSLQGVGGYTF
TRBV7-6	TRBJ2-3	CASSPSRPENTDTQYF
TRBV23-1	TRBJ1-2	CASSQSSNSHYGYTF
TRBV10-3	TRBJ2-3	CAIRSSGVSTDTQYF
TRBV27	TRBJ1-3	CASSSTPLVGNTIYF
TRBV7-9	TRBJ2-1	CASSLSGAGNEQFF
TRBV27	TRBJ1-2	CASSSNPDRYYGYTF
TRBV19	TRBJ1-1	CASRLQGRNTEAFF
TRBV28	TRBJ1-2	CASSPDYGYTF
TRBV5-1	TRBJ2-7	CASSLGQGGSYEQYF
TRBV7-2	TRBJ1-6	CASSPGWGQENSPLHF
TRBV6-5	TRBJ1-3	CAAGELVGTGNTIYF
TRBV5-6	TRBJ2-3	CASSPDRVADTQYF
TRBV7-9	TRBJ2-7	CASSLAVQVSCYEQYF
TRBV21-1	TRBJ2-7	CASSLKKWDRGHEQYF
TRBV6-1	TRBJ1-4	CASSVTGAGAIF
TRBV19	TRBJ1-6	CASSQGYNIDSPLHF
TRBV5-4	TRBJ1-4	CASSPGQAEKLFF
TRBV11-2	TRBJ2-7	CASSSRRPGQGYEQYF
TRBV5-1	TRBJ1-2	CASSTGTGLAGYTF
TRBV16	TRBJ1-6	CASSSNRGSESSSYNSPLHF
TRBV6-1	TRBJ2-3	CASSEASRGGGDTQYF
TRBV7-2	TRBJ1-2	CASSYSGTGDYTF
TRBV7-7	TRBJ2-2	CASSLDRAHTGELFF
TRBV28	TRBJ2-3	CASSTGDTDTQYF
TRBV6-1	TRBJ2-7	CASSERDTYEQYF
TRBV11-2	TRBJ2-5	CASRPGLAGETQYF
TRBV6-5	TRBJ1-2	CASRVGQEAVYGYTF
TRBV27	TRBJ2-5	CASRQNQETQYF
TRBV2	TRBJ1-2	CASSDQGGAYGYTF
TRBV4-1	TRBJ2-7	CASSPADSSWSEQYF
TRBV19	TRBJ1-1	CASMETGAGTEAFF
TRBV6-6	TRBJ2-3	CASRYTDTQYF
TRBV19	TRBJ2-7	CASRGTGGYEQYF
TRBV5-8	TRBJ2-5	CASSSYGLGQTQYF
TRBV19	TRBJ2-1	CASRNMGQGNNEQFF
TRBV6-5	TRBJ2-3	CASSSTVRGPTDTQYF
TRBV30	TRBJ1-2	CAWSSPPGKGYGYTF
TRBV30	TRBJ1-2	CAYYTGGGYGYTF
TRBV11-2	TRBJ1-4	CASRGTGREGTNEKLFF
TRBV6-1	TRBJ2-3	CASSVGADTQYF
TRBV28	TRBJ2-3	CASSQTSGGGTDTQYF
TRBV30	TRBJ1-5	CAWRHQGDQPQHF
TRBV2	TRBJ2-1	CASSEKIKSAELLIYNEQFF
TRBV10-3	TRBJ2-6	CAIRNGTGGSGANVLTF
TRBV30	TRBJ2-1	CAWSVSLAGAEEQFF
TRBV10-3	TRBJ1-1	CAISELTGDGSAFF
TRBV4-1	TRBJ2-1	CASSQDEGGWASGRAEQFF
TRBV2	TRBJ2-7	CASSAGLQGDEQYF
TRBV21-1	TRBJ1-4	CASSNPYRGKKTTEKLFF